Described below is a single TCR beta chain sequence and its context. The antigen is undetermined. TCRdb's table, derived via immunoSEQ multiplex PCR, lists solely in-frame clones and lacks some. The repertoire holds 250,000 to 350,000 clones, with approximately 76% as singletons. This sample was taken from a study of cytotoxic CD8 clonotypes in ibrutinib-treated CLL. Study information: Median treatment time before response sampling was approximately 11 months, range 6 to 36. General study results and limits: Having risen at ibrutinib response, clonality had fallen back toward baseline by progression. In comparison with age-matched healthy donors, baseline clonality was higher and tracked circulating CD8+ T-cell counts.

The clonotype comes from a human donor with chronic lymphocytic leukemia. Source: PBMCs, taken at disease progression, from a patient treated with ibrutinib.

In DNA form, the CDR3 reads TGTGCCAGCAGTCCAAATTCACTTTTCTACGAGCAGTACTTC. Encoded protein: CASSPNSLFYEQYF. The rearrangement joins TRBV28 to TRBJ2-7; no reliable D call. CDR1 and CDR2 (germline): MDHEN, SYDVKM. Between the trimmed V and J ends, which lost 5 bases and 3 bases, there was a span of 14 bases. This CDR3 spans 14 amino acids.